This section outlines one T cell receptor beta chain sequence together with its context. The antigen is undetermined. The germline V and J ends were trimmed by 8 bases and 0 bases, with 17 bases remaining between them. Germline CDR1 MNHEY, CDR2 SMNVEV (reference sequence). The CDR3 sequence is 16 residues long. Profiled with immunoSEQ multiplex PCR; TCRdb holds only in-frame clones, not every one. This table has 300,000 to 350,000 clones, 86% appearing once. This specimen belongs to a study of Ad26.COV2.S vaccination and SARS-CoV-2 variants. The study, taken as a whole, reports: Possible underestimation of total T cell responses by the TCR breadth and depth analyses was noted. Vaccine recipients posted higher spike-specific TCR breadth than their placebo counterparts.

Treatment described: about 20 received Ad26.COV2.S at low or high dose, single or two shots; a few received placebo; per-sample allocation not given. Samples came from day 63 after the first vaccine or placebo injection. Recruitment in Boston yielded a donor of adult age, 18-55 years. This TCR was sampled from a person between 18 and 65 years old who received the Ad26.COV2.S COVID-19 vaccine or a placebo. Sequencing was performed on peripheral blood, taken in a trial of Ad26.COV2.S vaccine versus placebo. The chain employs TRBV27 and TRBJ2-1; D remains unclear. The CDR3 DNA reads as TGTGCCAGCCACTTGCAGGCATCGAGCTCCTACAATGAGCAGTTCTTC. It specifies CASHLQASSSYNEQFF.